The TCR beta chain described here comes from a study of yellow fever vaccine responses in identical twins. Unmatched junction bases numbered 7, after V lost 1 base and J lost 7 bases. This CDR3 is built from 15 residues. From germline, CDR1 is ENHRY and CDR2 SYGVKD. TCRdb passed the RT-PCR reads through MiXCR, listing each CDR3 protein once. The sample includes 20,000 to 25,000 distinct CDR3 sequences, roughly 80% of them seen just once. As concerns this clonotype: Its target is unknown.

Whole-study results and caveats: Reportedly, twins showed a vaccine T cell response that looked partly convergent and partly personalized.

The chain carries TRBV10-3 and TRBJ1-5; 7 bases are shared with TRBD1. This receptor was taken from a woman under 30 who received the yellow fever vaccine. Material: T cells from blood (PBMCs), unsorted or a sorted subset (not recorded which), obtained before or after yellow fever vaccination (not recorded which). The CDR3 DNA follows: TGTGCCATCAGTGAGTTTTCGACAGGGCCCCAGCCCCAGCATTTT. This codes for CAISEFSTGPQPQHF.